At least ten counts were recorded for the clone carrying this TCR beta chain. The CDR3 regions of TCR beta were amplified from RNA transcripts. When the TCR CDR3 underwent first-round RT-PCR, the HTBI primer set was used. TCRdb ran MiXCR on the multiplex PCR reads and lists one entry per CDR3 protein. The sample comprises approximately 620,000 distinct CDR3 sequences, around 13% of which are singletons, and almost 6% rests with the top ten. This sample is drawn from a study of T cells in Graves' hyperthyroidism and ophthalmopathy. The sample taken for sequencing was blood. This TCR was sampled from a woman aged 25-40 years with Graves' hyperthyroidism that later progressed to Graves' ophthalmopathy.

CDR3 residues: CASNDLSRWAYEQYF. DNA of the CDR3: TGTGCCAGCAACGACTTGTCCCGGTGGGCCTACGAGCAGTACTTC. The rearrangement uses TRBV6-2 or TRBV6-3 and TRBJ2-7; D not resolved. Between the trimmed V and J ends, which lost 7 bases and 2 bases, there was a span of 18 bases. Germline V CDR1 and CDR2: MNHEY, SVGEGT. The CDR3 consists of 15 residues.